The present TCR beta chain was sequenced within a study of blood T cell repertoires in COVID-19. Study background: COVID-19 samples, acute and convalescent, were from the United States, Italy and Spain. T cells, B-cell-depleted T cells, or PBMCs supplied cDNA or gDNA.

The V gene lost 0 bases and the J gene lost 4 bases, with 13 bases spanning the gap. This CDR3 has 16 residues. Germline V lookup: CDR1 SGHNT, CDR2 YYREEE (reference sequence). How the authors handled the data: It was from reference gene primer amplification that nucleated cell counts were estimated. Here immunoSEQ multiplex PCR was the method, and the copy in TCRdb shows in-frame clones only, minus some. D and trimming were read from the DNA, whereas the V and J calls and clone size are those reported in that table. The table includes approximately 180,000 clones, 70% to 85% detected once. The gene calls are TRBV5-4 and TRBJ2-2; a possible D gene is TRBD2 (6 bases). Sequences were obtained from peripheral blood. The sequence was obtained from a woman aged 80 or over with acute or convalescent COVID-19. In nucleotides, the CDR3 is TGTGCCAGCAGCTTGGGGGGAGGCAGATCCACCGGGGAGCTGTTTTTT. Translation: CASSLGGGRSTGELFF.